Here is one TCR beta chain with its context. The antigen remains undetermined. The sample is drawn from a study of cytomegalovirus exposure and HLA in healthy donors. Study-wide results and limits: In a later analysis, parvovirus B19, influenza, CMV and Epstein-Barr virus appeared linked to several top co-occurrence clusters. The only immune exposure information that was available was CMV serostatus. Highest at DRB1 and lowest at HLA-C, TCR association rates differed among HLA loci in a later analysis.

Researchers ran the PCR with 60 Vbeta and 13 Jbeta primers. As originally analysed: In a later analysis, of tens of millions of unique beta chains, approximately 10 million appeared in at least two donors. Here immunoSEQ multiplex PCR was the method, and the copy in TCRdb shows in-frame clones only, minus some. The V and J calls and the clone size are those of that table, but D and trimming were determined from the DNA. This table holds under 150,000 clones, 70% to 80% found once. Germline V gene data show CDR1 as MGHRA and CDR2 as YSYEKL. The CDR3 is 17 residues long. V trimming: 1 base; J trimming: 4 bases; junction bases outside the gene matches: 10.

The sequenced sample consisted of PBMCs. This chain links TRBV4-1 with TRBJ2-7; 10 positions match TRBD2. The receptor's source is a female donor in good health and CMV-seronegative. CDR3 sequence reads: CASSQATLSGRQYEQYF. The CDR3 nucleotides read TGCGCCAGCAGCCAAGCTACCCTTAGCGGGAGGCAGTACGAGCAGTACTTC.